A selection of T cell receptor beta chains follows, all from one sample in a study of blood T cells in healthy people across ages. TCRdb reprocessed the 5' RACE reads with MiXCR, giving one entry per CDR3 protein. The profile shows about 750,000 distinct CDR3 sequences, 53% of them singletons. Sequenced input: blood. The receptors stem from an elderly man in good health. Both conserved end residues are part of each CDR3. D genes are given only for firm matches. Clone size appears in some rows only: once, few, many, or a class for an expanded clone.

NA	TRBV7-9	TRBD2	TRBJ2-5	CASSLRSASGRQETQYF	TGTGCCAGCAGCTTAAGGTCGGCTAGCGGGCGACAAGAGACCCAGTACTTC
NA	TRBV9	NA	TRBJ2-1	CASSVGLRTEDNEQFF	TGTGCCAGCAGCGTAGGGCTGCGTACAGAAGACAATGAGCAGTTCTTC
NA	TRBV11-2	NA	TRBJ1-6	CASSTGTSSYNSPLHF	TGTGCCAGCAGCACAGGAACGAGCTCCTATAATTCACCCCTCCACTTT
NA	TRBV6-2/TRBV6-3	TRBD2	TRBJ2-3	CASSLREGIGRYTYF	TGTGCCAGCAGTCTGCGGGAGGGCATCGGCAGATACACGTATTTT
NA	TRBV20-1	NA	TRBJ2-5	CSARVWGQGNLEQYF	TGCAGTGCTAGAGTATGGGGGCAGGGGAATTTGGAGCAGTACTTC
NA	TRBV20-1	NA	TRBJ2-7	CSARGVGEQYF	TGCAGTGCTAGGGGCGTGGGCGAGCAGTACTTC
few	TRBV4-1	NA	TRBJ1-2	CASSQEAAFYGYTF	TGCGCCAGCAGCCAAGAGGCAGCCTTCTATGGCTACACCTTC
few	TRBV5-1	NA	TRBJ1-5	CASSTGDGNQPQHF	TGCGCCAGCAGTACCGGGGACGGCAATCAGCCCCAGCATTTT
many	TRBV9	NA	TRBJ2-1	CASSSSSRARYNEQFF	TGTGCCAGCAGCTCGTCGAGCCGGGCTCGGTACAATGAGCAGTTCTTC
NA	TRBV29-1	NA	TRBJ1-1	CSVVGHPSSAEAFF	TGCAGCGTTGTCGGGCACCCGTCCTCGGCTGAAGCTTTCTTT
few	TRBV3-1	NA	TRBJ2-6	CASSPGGGVSGANVLTF	TGTGCCAGCAGCCCAGGTGGAGGGGTCTCTGGGGCCAACGTCCTGACTTTC
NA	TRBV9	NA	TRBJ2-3	CASSLGPSFKDTDTQYF	TGTGCCAGCAGCCTAGGCCCTAGTTTTAAGGACACAGATACGCAGTATTTT
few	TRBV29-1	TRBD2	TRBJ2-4	CSVLTGLAGNIQYF	TGCAGCGTGCTTACGGGACTAGCGGGAAACATTCAGTACTTC
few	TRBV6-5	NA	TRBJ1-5	CASSYAGTLNQPQHF	TGTGCCAGCAGTTACGCTGGGACACTAAATCAGCCCCAGCATTTT
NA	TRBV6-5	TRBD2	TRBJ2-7	CASSYVAGGYNEQYF	TGTGCCAGCAGTTACGTAGCGGGAGGCTACAATGAGCAGTACTTC
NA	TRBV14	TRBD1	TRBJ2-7	CASSQRTGRGTGIGYEQYF	TGTGCCAGCAGCCAGAGAACAGGTCGGGGGACAGGGATAGGCTACGAGCAGTACTTC
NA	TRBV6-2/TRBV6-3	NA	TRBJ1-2	CASSYPINYGYTF	TGTGCCAGCAGTTACCCCATTAACTATGGCTACACCTTC
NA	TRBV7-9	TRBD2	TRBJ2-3	CASSLDLAGAATDTQYF	TGTGCCAGCAGCTTAGATCTAGCGGGGGCGGCGACAGATACGCAGTATTTT
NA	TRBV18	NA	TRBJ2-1	CASSYSGHEDYNEQFF	TGTGCCAGCTCATACTCAGGACATGAGGACTACAATGAGCAGTTCTTC
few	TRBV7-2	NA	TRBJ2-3	CASRPELALVNTQYF	TGTGCCAGCAGGCCCGAACTAGCCCTTGTGAATACGCAGTATTTT
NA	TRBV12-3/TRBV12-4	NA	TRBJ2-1	CASSFGLGPYNEQFF	TGTGCCAGCAGTTTTGGTCTGGGGCCCTACAATGAGCAGTTCTTC
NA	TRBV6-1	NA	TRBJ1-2	CASSDAGAGKKGYTF	TGTGCCAGCAGTGACGCTGGGGCGGGCAAGAAGGGCTACACCTTC
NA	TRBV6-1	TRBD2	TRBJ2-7	CASSELSGTSYEQYF	TGTGCCAGCAGTGAATTGAGCGGGACGTCCTACGAGCAGTACTTC
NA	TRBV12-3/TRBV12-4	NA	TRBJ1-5	CASSLGRRPQHF	TGTGCCAGCAGCTTAGGGAGGCGGCCCCAGCATTTT
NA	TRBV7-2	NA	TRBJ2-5	CASSLNREGTQYF	TGTGCCAGCAGCTTAAACAGAGAGGGGACCCAGTACTTC
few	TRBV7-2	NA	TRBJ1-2	CASSPRGGHYGYTF	TGTGCCAGCAGCCCGAGAGGGGGACACTATGGCTACACCTTC
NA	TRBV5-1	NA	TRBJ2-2	CASSPRAEGSGELFF	TGCGCCAGCAGCCCGAGGGCCGAAGGTAGCGGGGAGCTGTTTTTT
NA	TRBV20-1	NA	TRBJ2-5	CSARDNRLETQYF	TGCAGTGCTAGAGATAATCGTTTAGAGACCCAGTACTTC
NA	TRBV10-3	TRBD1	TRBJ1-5	CAISVGTGEVNQPQHF	TGTGCCATCAGTGTAGGGACAGGGGAGGTCAATCAGCCCCAGCATTTT
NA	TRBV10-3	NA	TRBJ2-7	CAISEVSGYEQYF	TGTGCCATCAGTGAGGTGTCGGGGTACGAGCAGTACTTC
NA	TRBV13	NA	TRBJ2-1	CASSLGSNLEQFF	TGTGCCAGCAGCTTAGGCTCCAACCTAGAGCAGTTCTTC
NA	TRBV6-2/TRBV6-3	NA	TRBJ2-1	CASSPGFEQFF	TGTGCTAGCAGTCCGGGGTTTGAGCAGTTCTTC
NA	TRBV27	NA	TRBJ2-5	CASSRPIRAFQLGEQYF	TGTGCCAGCAGTCGACCTATCCGGGCCTTTCAATTGGGTGAGCAGTACTTC